Listed here is a single TCR beta chain. What it binds is not known. The time point: cycle 4 day 1 (C4D1), after less than 7 weeks of nivolumab. Brentuximab vedotin exposure varied, and every patient relapsed after autologous stem cell transplantation. Magnetic negative selection purified CD4+ T cells from thawed PBMCs. The best responses consisted of complete response, partial response or progressive disease. The sample belongs to a study of PD-1 blockade in classical Hodgkin lymphoma. Across the study: Intravenous delivery of nivolumab at 3 mg/kg to patients occurred every 2 weeks.

Whole-study results and caveats: Similar baseline diversity was found in complete responders and newly diagnosed patients. The study found that TCR diversity rose significantly by C4D1 in CD4+ but not CD8+ cells.

This CDR3 spans 15 amino acids. V shed 0 bases and J shed 6 bases, with 14 bases lying between them. Germline V gene data show CDR1 as LGHNA and CDR2 as YSLEER. The method was immunoSEQ multiplex PCR; TCRdb's version includes in-frame clones alone and lacks a portion of them. The sample carries some 19,000 clones, about three quarters recorded once. The specimen was CD4+ T cells from blood, collected before the fourth cycle of nivolumab. The rearrangement joins TRBV4-3 to TRBJ1-1; D may be TRBD1 (6 bases). The clonotype originates from a human donor with classical Hodgkin lymphoma. The CDR3 protein is CASSQEPGAFSEAFF. DNA of the CDR3: TGCGCCAGCAGCCAAGAGCCAGGGGCTTTCTCTGAAGCTTTCTTT.